These T cell receptor beta chains were read from a single sample in a study of blood T cells in healthy people across ages. TCRdb recomputed calls from the 5' RACE reads with MiXCR, one row per CDR3 protein. This sample has hundreds of thousands of distinct CDR3 sequences; 40% to 50% occur once, and the top ten carry 15% to 25%. Sequencing used blood. These receptor sequences come from a man aged 55 to 70 in good health. Each CDR3 is given with its conserved first and last residue. D genes are given only for firm matches. Part of the rows lack a size; the others show once, few, many or a class for expanded clones.

few	TRBV7-6	TRBJ2-7	-	TGTGCCAGCAACCAAGGAGGGGTGTCCTACGAGCAGTACTTC	CASNQGGVSYEQYF
-	TRBV6-5	TRBJ2-3	TRBD1	TGTGCCAGCAGTTACGTTGACAGGGGGCGGACAGATACGCAGTATTTT	CASSYVDRGRTDTQYF
-	TRBV7-9	TRBJ2-1	-	TGTGCCAGCAGCTACGAGGGGGGCCATGAGCAGTTCTTC	CASSYEGGHEQFF
few	TRBV29-1	TRBJ1-2	-	TGCAGCGTTGAAGACCGGGTGTCTAACTATGGCTACACCTTC	CSVEDRVSNYGYTF
-	TRBV3-1	TRBJ2-7	-	TGTGCCAGCAGCCAAGAGGGAGGTAAGACGCAGTACTTC	CASSQEGGKTQYF
few	TRBV7-2	TRBJ2-5	TRBD2	TGTGCCAGCAGCTTAGTTAGCGGGGAACTAGAGACCCAGTACTTC	CASSLVSGELETQYF
-	TRBV5-5	TRBJ2-4	TRBD2	TGTGCCAGCAGCCTACGGGGGGACCAGTACTTC	CASSLRGDQYF
-	TRBV12-3/TRBV12-4	TRBJ2-5	-	TGTGCCAGCAGTCCCGTCGATGGACACCAAGAGACCCAGTACTTC	CASSPVDGHQETQYF
-	TRBV5-1	TRBJ1-1	-	TGCGCCAGCACCCCTTTCACCGGGTCCCTGGATGAGACTGAAGCTTTCTTT	CASTPFTGSLDETEAFF
-	TRBV20-1	TRBJ1-6	-	TGCAGTGCTACATCAGGACAGATCGTCTCCTATAATTCACCCCTCCACTTT	CSATSGQIVSYNSPLHF
-	TRBV5-1	TRBJ2-1	-	TGCGCCAGCAGCCCTCGTGGACCACCAGTCTCCAATGAGCAGTTCTTC	CASSPRGPPVSNEQFF
few	TRBV27	TRBJ1-5	TRBD1	TGTGCCAGCAGCCCGAGGGACAGTCCGGGAGGCAATCAGCCCCAGCATTTT	CASSPRDSPGGNQPQHF
once	TRBV29-1	TRBJ2-7	-	TGCAGCGTTTCTGGCGGACGCTACAATGAGCAGTACTTC	CSVSGGRYNEQYF
many	TRBV29-1	TRBJ1-2	-	TGCAGCGGACAAGACAGTAACTATGGCTACACCTTC	CSGQDSNYGYTF
few	TRBV7-8	TRBJ2-4	TRBD1	TGTGCCAGCAGCTTAGCGCAAGGACAGGGAAACATTCAGTACTTC	CASSLAQGQGNIQYF
few	TRBV2	TRBJ2-7	-	TGTGCCAGCAGTGAAGGACAGATCTTCTCGTCCTCCTACGAGCAGTACTTC	CASSEGQIFSSSYEQYF
-	TRBV13	TRBJ1-2	TRBD1	TGTGCCAGCAGCTCCCTCCAGGGGGATTATGGCTACACCTTC	CASSSLQGDYGYTF
-	TRBV20-1	TRBJ2-3	-	TGCAGTGCTAGACTTCCCCCTAGCACAGATACGCAGTATTTT	CSARLPPSTDTQYF
few	TRBV20-1	TRBJ1-2	TRBD1	TGCAGTGCTAGGCGGACAGGGAACTATGGCTACACCTTC	CSARRTGNYGYTF
-	TRBV9	TRBJ1-2	-	TGTGCCAGCAGCAACGAGATCATGACGGGCTACAACTTC	CASSNEIMTGYNF
few	TRBV20-1	TRBJ2-1	TRBD2	TGCAGTGCTTGGACTAGCGGGGGCCGTTACAATGAGCAGTTCTTC	CSAWTSGGRYNEQFF
-	TRBV3-1	TRBJ1-2	TRBD1	TGTGCCAGCAGCCAACTCGAGGGGGCGGGTGGCTACACCTTC	CASSQLEGAGGYTF
-	TRBV10-3	TRBJ2-3	TRBD2	TGTGCCATCATGGCTACTGGGACTAGCCAAACAGATACGCAGTATTTT	CAIMATGTSQTDTQYF
many	TRBV11-2	TRBJ2-5	TRBD2	TGTGCCAGCAGCAAGTCTGGCGGGGGGGCTACGGAGACCCAGTACTTC	CASSKSGGGATETQYF